Listed below are T cell receptor beta chains from one sample, sequenced in a study of blood T cell repertoires in COVID-19. Clones were read by immunoSEQ multiplex PCR, and TCRdb kept only the in-frame ones, dropping some. The data hold 100,000 to 150,000 clones, with about 79% observed a single time. The sample comprised peripheral blood. The receptors here all came from a man aged 40-49 years with active or convalescent COVID-19. CDR3s leave out the opening cysteine and the closing phenylalanine or tryptophan. The size of a clone is reported for some rows only, either as once, few or many, or as a class for expanded clones.

size	J	V	CDR3
-	TRBJ1-5	TRBV19	ASSTPYRPQH
few	TRBJ1-2	TRBV11-2	ASRGNRGPSYGYT
-	TRBJ2-7	TRBV5-4	ASSLGLAGGPSGYEQY
-	TRBJ2-6	TRBV5-4	ASSLRSGANVLT
once	TRBJ2-5	TRBV3-1/TRBV3-2	ASTTAIQETQY
-	TRBJ1-5	TRBV6-4	ASSDPTDSSNQPQH
-	TRBJ1-1	TRBV24-1	ATSDPDIIEAF
-	TRBJ2-7	TRBV10-3	AISPSGGTYEQY
-	TRBJ1-1	TRBV21-1	ASSKVGGGEWTF
-	TRBJ1-2	TRBV29-1	SVEVVEGYGYT
-	TRBJ1-2	TRBV7-9	ASSNEGYGYT
few	TRBJ1-2	TRBV6-5	ASSYDAFSGGHT
-	TRBJ2-1	TRBV19	ASTRGQYNEQF
-	TRBJ2-7	TRBV9	ASSVGPTRPVPEQY
-	TRBJ2-2	TRBV18	ASSPRRTGELF
-	TRBJ2-2	TRBV30	AWARGQNTGELF
-	TRBJ2-1	TRBV9	ASSRLAGVNNEQF
few	TRBJ1-1	TRBV6-5	ASSYSGGNTEAF
-	TRBJ2-3	TRBV5-1	ASSSGTGATDTQY
many	TRBJ2-7	TRBV30	AWSVRDMGEQY
-	TRBJ1-1	TRBV29-1	SETGGRNTEAF
-	TRBJ2-1	TRBV2	ASSEAFGSGNEQF
-	TRBJ2-1	TRBV4-3	ASSPSTGIPYNEQF
-	TRBJ1-2	TRBV19	APRQGVYWGYT
once	TRBJ1-1	TRBV11-2	ASSPISGVGGTEAF
few	TRBJ1-4	TRBV10-3	AISDLLGGAGEKLF